This T cell receptor beta chain was sequenced in a study of CD8 T cells in Susac syndrome. Random-hexamer reverse transcription was applied to roughly 0.5 to 1 ug RNA. TCRdb re-called the immunoSEQ multiplex PCR reads through MiXCR, storing one row per CDR3 protein. Of tens of thousands of distinct CDR3 sequences in the sample, nearly 96% were seen once. The CDR3 runs to 14 residues. V lost 5 bases, J lost 4 bases, and 14 bases lay in between. Material for sequencing was CD4+ T cells from PBMCs. The receptor's source is a human donor with multiple sclerosis. This chain joins TRBV12-3 or TRBV12-4 and TRBJ1-2; D gene unclear. CDR3 nucleotide sequence: TGTGCCAGCAGTCCAGCAAGGGTTCTCTATGGCTACACCTTC. Encoded protein: CASSPARVLYGYTF.